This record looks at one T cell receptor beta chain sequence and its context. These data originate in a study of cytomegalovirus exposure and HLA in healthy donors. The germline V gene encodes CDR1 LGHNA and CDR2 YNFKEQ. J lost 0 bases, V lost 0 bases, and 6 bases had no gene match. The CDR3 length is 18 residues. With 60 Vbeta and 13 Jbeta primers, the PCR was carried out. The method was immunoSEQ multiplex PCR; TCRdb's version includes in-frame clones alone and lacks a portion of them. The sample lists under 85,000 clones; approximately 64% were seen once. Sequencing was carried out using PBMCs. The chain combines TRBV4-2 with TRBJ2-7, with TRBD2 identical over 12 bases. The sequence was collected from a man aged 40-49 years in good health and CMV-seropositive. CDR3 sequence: CASSQETSGGLSSYEQYF. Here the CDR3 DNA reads TGTGCCAGCAGCCAAGAAACTAGCGGGGGGCTAAGCTCCTACGAGCAGTACTTC.